This T cell receptor beta chain came from a study of cytomegalovirus exposure and HLA in healthy donors. For the study at large: Findings of an earlier analysis included 110 million or so unique TCR beta sequences from 180 million or so T cells. General study results and limits: In vitro work confirmed that three CMV-associated chains recognize CMV antigens.

Primers included in the PCR were 60 Vbeta and 13 Jbeta primers. The table came from immunoSEQ multiplex PCR; TCRdb's copy has only in-frame clones and leaves some out. The top ten clones hold 3% to 4% of a sample with 250,000 to 350,000 clones, approximately 90% of them seen once. Germline assignment: CDR1 MDHEN and CDR2 SYDVKM. The length of the CDR3 is 13 residues. The junction had 1 base not matched to a gene; V was cut back by 4 bases and J by 3 bases. This clone was seen only a few times. The antigen is unknown. The sequenced sample consisted of PBMCs. V and J are TRBV28 and TRBJ2-7, with 9 bases that match TRBD1. This receptor was obtained from a man aged 40-49 years in good health and CMV-seropositive. The CDR3 nucleotides read TGTGCCAGCAGTTGGACAGGGGACTACGAGCAGTACTTC. It translates to CASSWTGDYEQYF.